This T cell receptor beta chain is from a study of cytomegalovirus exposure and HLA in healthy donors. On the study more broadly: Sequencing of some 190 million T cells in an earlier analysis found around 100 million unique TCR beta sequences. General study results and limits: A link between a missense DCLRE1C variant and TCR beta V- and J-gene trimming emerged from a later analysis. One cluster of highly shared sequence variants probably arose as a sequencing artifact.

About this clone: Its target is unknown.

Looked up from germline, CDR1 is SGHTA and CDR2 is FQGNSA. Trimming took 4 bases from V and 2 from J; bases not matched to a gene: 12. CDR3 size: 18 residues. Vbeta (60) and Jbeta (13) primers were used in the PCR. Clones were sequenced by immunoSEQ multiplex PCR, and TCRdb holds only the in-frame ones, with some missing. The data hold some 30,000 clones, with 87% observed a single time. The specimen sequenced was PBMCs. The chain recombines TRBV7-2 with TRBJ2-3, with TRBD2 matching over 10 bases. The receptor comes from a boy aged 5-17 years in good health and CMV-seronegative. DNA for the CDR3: TGTGCCAGCAGCTCACTAGCGGGGAGCACTCCCCTCACAGATACGCAGTATTTT. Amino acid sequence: CASSSLAGSTPLTDTQYF.